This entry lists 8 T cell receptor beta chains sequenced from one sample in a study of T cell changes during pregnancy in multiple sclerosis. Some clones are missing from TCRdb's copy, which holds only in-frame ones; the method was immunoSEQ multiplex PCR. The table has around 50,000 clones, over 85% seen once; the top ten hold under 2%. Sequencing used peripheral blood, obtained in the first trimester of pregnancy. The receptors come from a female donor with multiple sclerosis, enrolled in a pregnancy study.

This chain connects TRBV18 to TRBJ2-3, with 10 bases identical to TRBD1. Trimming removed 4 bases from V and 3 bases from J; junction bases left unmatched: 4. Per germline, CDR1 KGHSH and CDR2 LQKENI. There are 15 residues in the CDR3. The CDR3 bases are TGTGCCAGCTCACAACGGGACAGGGGAACAGATACGCAGTATTTT. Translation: CASSQRDRGTDTQYF.

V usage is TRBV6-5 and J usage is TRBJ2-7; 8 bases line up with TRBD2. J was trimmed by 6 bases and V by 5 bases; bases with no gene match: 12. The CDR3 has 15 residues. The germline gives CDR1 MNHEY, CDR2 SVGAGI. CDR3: CASSPLDGGASEQYF. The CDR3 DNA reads TGTGCCAGCAGTCCACTGGACGGGGGGGCCAGCGAGCAGTACTTC.

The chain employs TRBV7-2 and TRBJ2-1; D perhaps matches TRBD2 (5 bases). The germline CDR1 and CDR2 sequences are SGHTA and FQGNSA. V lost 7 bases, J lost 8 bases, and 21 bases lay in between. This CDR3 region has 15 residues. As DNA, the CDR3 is TGTGCCAGCACCCTGACAACTGGAGGAGTCCATGAGCAGTTCTTC. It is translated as CASTLTTGGVHEQFF.

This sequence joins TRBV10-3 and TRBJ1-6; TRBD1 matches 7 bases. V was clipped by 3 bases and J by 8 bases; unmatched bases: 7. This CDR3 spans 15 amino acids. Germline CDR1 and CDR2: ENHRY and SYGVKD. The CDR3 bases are TGTGCCATCAGTGATGTTGACAGGGCCGATTCACCCCTCCACTTT. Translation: CAISDVDRADSPLHF.

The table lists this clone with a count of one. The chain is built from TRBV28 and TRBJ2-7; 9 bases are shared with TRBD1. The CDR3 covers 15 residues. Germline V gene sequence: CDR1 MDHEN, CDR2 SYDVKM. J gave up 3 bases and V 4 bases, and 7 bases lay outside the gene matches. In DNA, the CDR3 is TGTGCCAGCAGTTCAGCGGGACAGGGTATCTACGAGCAGTACTTC. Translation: CASSSAGQGIYEQYF.

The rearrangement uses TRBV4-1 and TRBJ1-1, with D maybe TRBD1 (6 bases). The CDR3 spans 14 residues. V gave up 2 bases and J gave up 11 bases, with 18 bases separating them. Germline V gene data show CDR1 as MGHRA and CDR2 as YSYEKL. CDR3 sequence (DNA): TGCGCCAGCAGCCAAAACCGGGTGGCAGGGGCGGCTTTCTTT. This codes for CASSQNRVAGAAFF.

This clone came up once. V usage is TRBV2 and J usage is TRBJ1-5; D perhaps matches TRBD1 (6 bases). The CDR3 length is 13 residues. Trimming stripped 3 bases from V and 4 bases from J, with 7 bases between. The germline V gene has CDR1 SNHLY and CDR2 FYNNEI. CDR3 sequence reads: CASSDRGNQPQHF. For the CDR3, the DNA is TGTGCCAGCAGTGACAGGGGAAATCAGCCCCAGCATTTT.

The CDR3: CAWSAQGTQYF. The CDR3, as DNA: TGTGCCTGGAGTGCACAGGGGACCCAGTACTTC. This chain uses TRBV30 with TRBJ2-5, with D perhaps matching TRBD1 (6 bases). Germline CDR1 reads GTSNPN; CDR2 reads SVGIG (reference sequence). Trimming took off 1 base at V and 7 bases at J, with 7 bases between the two ends. CDR3 size: 11 residues. Full variable domain (rest looked up from reference TRBV30 and TRBJ2-5): SQTIHQWPATLVQPVGSPLSLECTVEGTSNPNLYWYRQAAGRGLQLLFYSVGIGQISSEVPQNLSASRPQDRQFILSSKKLLLSDSGFYLCAWSAQGTQYFGPGTRLLVL.